One sample yielded the 15 T cell receptor beta chains listed below, sequenced in a study of PD-1 blockade in mismatch repair-deficient tumors (TCRdb year 2017). Library preparation employed the immunoSEQ multiplex PCR assay. The table was pulled from immuneACCESS by TCRdb, which kept in-frame rearrangements only. Such tables lose some clones; where checked, under half of the loss comes from unresolved V genes, and the rest has no known cause. The sample profile shows about 130,000 clones; 88% of them were found once. The ten largest clones add up to approximately 12% of the sample. The sample in question was peripheral blood, obtained 70 to 72 weeks after starting pembrolizumab. These receptors were collected from an adult with mismatch repair-deficient cancer.

V is TRBV9 and J is TRBJ2-5, with D possibly matching TRBD2 (6 bases). Germline V gene data show CDR1 as SGDLS and CDR2 as YYNGEE. CDR3 length: 17 amino acids. The germline V and J ends were trimmed by 4 bases and 4 bases, with 23 bases remaining between them. The CDR3 nucleotides are TGTGCCAGCAGCAACTTAGGAGGGCACGTGGGGGGAGAGACCCAGTACTTC. It translates to CASSNLGGHVGGETQYF.

This clone appeared a single time. This rearrangement joins TRBV4-2 to TRBJ1-2; D unresolved. The V gene lost 1 base and the J gene lost 6 bases, with 12 bases spanning the gap. This CDR3 is built from 14 residues. Germline values: CDR1 LGHNA, CDR2 YNFKEQ. The CDR3 coding sequence is TGTGCCAGCAGCCAAGCTCGGGGAGGAGATGGCTACACCTTC. Translating gives CASSQARGGDGYTF.

The rearrangement uses TRBV10-2 and TRBJ2-5; the D is unclear. In germline, CDR1 is WSHSY, CDR2 SAAADI. Trimming left V 11 bases short and J 3 bases short, with 4 bases between. The CDR3 has 9 amino acids. The CDR3 DNA reads TGCGCCGGGGAAGAGACCCAGTACTTC. Its protein is CAGEETQYF.

The J gene is TRBJ2-5, the V gene TRBV12-5; D is tentatively TRBD1 or TRBD2 (5 bases each). Trimming took off 6 bases at V and 5 bases at J, with 13 bases between the two ends. This CDR3 is 13 amino acids long. Germline V gene sequence: CDR1 LGHNT, CDR2 FRNRAP. The CDR3 bases are TGTGCTAGTGGCCTCGGGACGTCGGAGACCCAGTACTTC. Its translation: CASGLGTSETQYF.

The chain carries TRBV29-1 and TRBJ2-2; 7 bases align to TRBD2. The ends lost 4 bases at V and 7 bases at J; junction bases unmatched: 9. CDR1 is SQVTM, CDR2 ANQGSEA, per germline. CDR3 length equals 14 residues. In DNA form, the CDR3 reads TGCAGCGTTGCTAGCGGTACCCCACTCGGGGAGCTGTTTTTT. It encodes CSVASGTPLGELFF.

V gene TRBV27 combines with J gene TRBJ2-1; possibly TRBD2 for D (5 bases). V was pared by 2 bases and J by 8 bases, with 7 bases between. The germline CDR1 and CDR2 sequences are MNHEY and SMNVEV (reference sequence). The length of the CDR3 is 12 residues. DNA of the CDR3: TGTGCCAGCAGTTTACGGGGTGATGAGCAGTTCTTC. Protein sequence: CASSLRGDEQFF.

The V and J genes are TRBV12-5 and TRBJ2-3; D possibly uses TRBD1 or TRBD2 (6 bases each). CDR3 length: 18 amino acids. V shed 2 bases and J shed 0 bases, with 18 bases lying between them. The germline CDR1 and CDR2 sequences are LGHNT and FRNRAP. In nucleotides, the CDR3 is TGTGCTAGTGGTTTGAGGGGGGAACCCCTATTTAGCACAGATACGCAGTATTTT. Translation: CASGLRGEPLFSTDTQYF.

This rearrangement joins TRBV5-1 to TRBJ2-2; no clear D gene. The ends were cut back, 2 bases at V and 8 bases at J, with 10 bases in the middle. Germline lookup yields CDR1 SGHRS and CDR2 YFSETQ. This CDR3 is 13 amino acids long. This CDR3 is CASSFSWAGELFF. In DNA form, the CDR3 reads TGCGCCAGCAGCTTTTCATGGGCGGGGGAGCTGTTTTTT.

V usage is TRBV12-1 and J usage is TRBJ1-4. TRBV12-1 is given as a pseudogene. CDR3 length equals 16 residues. The CDR3 DNA follows: TGTGCCAGCAGCAGGGGCGGGAGTACAACTAATGAAAAACTGTTTTTT. Translated, it gives CASSRGGSTTNEKLFF.

The gene calls are TRBV7-9 and TRBJ2-1; perhaps TRBD2 as D (6 bases). V gave up 2 bases and J gave up 7 bases, with 15 bases separating them. CDR1 SEHNR and CDR2 FQNEAQ come from the germline V gene (reference sequence). This CDR3 spans 15 amino acids. CDR3 sequence: CASSLSWEARNEQFF. The CDR3 region has the DNA TGTGCCAGCAGCTTATCCTGGGAGGCCCGGAATGAGCAGTTCTTC. The full variable domain, with the rest looked up from reference TRBV7-9 and TRBJ2-1, is DTGVSQNPRHKITKRGQNVTFRCDPISEHNRLYWYRQTLGQGPEFLTYFQNEAQLEKSRLLSDRFSAERPKGSFSTLEIQRTEQGDSAMYLCASSLSWEARNEQFFGPGTRLTVL.

The rearrangement links TRBV19 to TRBJ2-7; a possible D gene is TRBD2 (5 bases). The CDR3 runs to 13 residues. Trimming stripped 7 bases from V and 5 bases from J, with 15 bases between. Germline V gene lookup returns CDR1 LNHDA and CDR2 SQIVND (reference sequence). The CDR3 region is CASTRRWGDEQYF. CDR3 DNA: TGTGCCAGTACCCGCCGATGGGGAGACGAGCAGTACTTC.

CDR3: CASSTPRRGPGEQYF. The CDR3 region has the DNA TGTGCCAGTAGTACCCCGCGCAGGGGGCCTGGGGAGCAGTACTTC. The gene calls are TRBV19 and TRBJ2-7, with 8 bases matching TRBD1. The CDR3 length is 15 residues. The V gene's germline CDR1 is LNHDA and CDR2 SQIVND (reference sequence). V trimming: 4 bases; J trimming: 7 bases; junction bases outside the gene matches: 12. Full variable domain (rest looked up from reference TRBV19 and TRBJ2-7): DGGITQSPKYLFRKEGQNVTLSCEQNLNHDAMYWYRQDPGQGLRLIYYSQIVNDFQKGDIAEGYSVSREKKESFPLTVTSAQKNPTAFYLCASSTPRRGPGEQYFGPGTRLTVT.

A single count supports this clone. This chain uses TRBV12-5 with TRBJ1-5, with D possibly being TRBD1 (6 bases). The CDR3 has 14 residues. Trimming stripped 4 bases from V and 7 bases from J, with 14 bases between. Germline V lookup: CDR1 LGHNT, CDR2 FRNRAP. CDR3 sequence reads: CASGSGDTIQPQHF. The CDR3 DNA sequence: TGTGCTAGTGGTTCCGGGGACACCATACAGCCCCAGCATTTT.

V is TRBV30 and J is TRBJ1-5; no clear D gene. Germline values: CDR1 GTSNPN, CDR2 SVGIG (reference sequence). The CDR3 runs to 14 residues. Trimming shortened V by 4 bases and J by 4 bases, and 14 bases separated the two germline ends. The DNA for the CDR3 is TGTGCCTGGACCTCTGGCCTAGGGAATCAGCCCCAGCATTTT. Protein product: CAWTSGLGNQPQHF.

CDR3 sequence (DNA): TGCGCCAGCAGCCCGGAGGGGGGCTCCTACAATGAGCAGTTCTTC. It translates to CASSPEGGSYNEQFF. The chain couples TRBV5-1 to TRBJ2-1; D may match TRBD1 or TRBD2 (6 bases each). V was shortened by 4 bases and J by 0 bases, with 11 bases between the two germline ends. CDR1 and CDR2 from the germline V gene are SGHRS and YFSETQ. The CDR3 extends over 15 amino acids.